The clone carrying this T cell receptor beta chain has a count of ten or more. What it binds is unknown. The CDR3 extends over 16 amino acids. The germline V gene encodes CDR1 GTSNPN and CDR2 SVGIG (reference sequence). Trimming took 2 bases from V and 3 from J; bases not matched to a gene: 12. From 5'RACE with constant-segment primers came TCR alpha and TCR beta cDNA libraries that carried sample barcodes and UMIs. TCRdb passed the 5' RACE reads through MiXCR, listing each CDR3 protein once. The repertoire includes some 120,000 distinct CDR3 sequences, approximately 5.9% of them detected once, and 2% to 2.5% sits in the top ten. This record comes from a study of T-cell memory formation after mild COVID-19. Study observations and caveats: The study found balanced CD4/CD8 in clones contracting day 15 to 85 and a CD4+ lean in later expanders. Still unconfirmed is whether the second-wave clones peaking on day 37 recognized SARS-CoV-2. There were some responding clones in pre-infection memory, which suggested that cross-reactive memory had joined.

Sequences were obtained from PBMCs or a T cell subset sorted from them (not recorded which). The TCR originated in an adult woman who had mild COVID-19 (a few samples of this study predate the infection). Cell type and time point are not known. The chain links TRBV30 to TRBJ2-5, with TRBD1 matching 7 bases. The CDR3 sequence: CAWSTGTVVGKETQYF. CDR3 DNA sequence: TGTGCCTGGAGTACCGGGACAGTGGTGGGGAAAGAGACCCAGTACTTC.